The T cell receptor (beta chain) under discussion was sequenced for a study of control samples from healthy donors and cancer patients. The germline V gene encodes CDR1 SGHTA and CDR2 FQGTGA. V was clipped by 5 bases and J by 0 bases; unmatched bases: 6. The CDR3 extends over 16 amino acids. Produced via immunoSEQ multiplex PCR; TCRdb's table is partial and in-frame only. Of approximately 89,000 clones in the sample, around 85% are singletons; the top ten hold 2% to 2.5%. The origin of this receptor is a woman aged 40 to 55 in good health. V gene TRBV7-3 combines with J gene TRBJ2-1; TRBD2 agrees at 8 bases. The sequencing input was blood. The CDR3 DNA follows: TGTGCCAGCAGCCCAACCGGGACTAGCTCCTACAATGAGCAGTTCTTC. Its protein product is CASSPTGTSSYNEQFF. The full variable domain, its missing parts supplied by reference TRBV7-3 and TRBJ2-1, is GAGVSQTPSNKVTEKGKYVELRCDPISGHTALYWYRQSLGQGPEFLIYFQGTGAADDSGLPNDRFFAVRPEGSVSTLKIQRTERGDSAVYLCASSPTGTSSYNEQFFGPGTRLTVL.